One T cell receptor beta chain is described in this entry. This sample was taken from a study of shared clonotypes between healthy human individuals. Naive CD45RA+ and memory CD45RA-negative subsets were split from CD4+ cells. Using immunoSEQ multiplex PCR, the repertoire was profiled, and TCRdb retains in-frame clones only, with some absent. Of 700,000 or so clones in the sample, approximately 75% were seen once. This CDR3 is built from 15 residues. CDR1 is SGHRS, CDR2 YFSETQ, per germline. Trimming shortened V by 4 bases and J by 1 base, and 13 bases separated the two germline ends. The sequencing sample was made of memory CD4+ T cells sorted from blood. Subset noted: CD45RA-negative fraction. The chain has TRBV5-1 and TRBJ2-3; TRBD2 might be the D (6 bases). The source is a woman in her twenties or thirties in good health. The CDR3 DNA is TGCGCCAGCAGCATAGCGGAACCGCGCACAGATACGCAGTATTTT. It specifies CASSIAEPRTDTQYF.